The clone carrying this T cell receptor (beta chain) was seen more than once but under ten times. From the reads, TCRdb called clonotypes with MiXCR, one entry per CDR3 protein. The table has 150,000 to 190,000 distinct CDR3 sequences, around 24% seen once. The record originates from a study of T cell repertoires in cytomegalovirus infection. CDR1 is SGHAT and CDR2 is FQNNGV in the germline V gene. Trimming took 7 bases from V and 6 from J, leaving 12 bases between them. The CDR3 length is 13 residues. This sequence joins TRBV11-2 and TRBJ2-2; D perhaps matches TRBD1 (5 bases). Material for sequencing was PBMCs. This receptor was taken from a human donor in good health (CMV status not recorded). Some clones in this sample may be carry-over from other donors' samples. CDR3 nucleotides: TGTGCCAGCACGGGCAGGGTGCCCGGGGAGCTGTTTTTT. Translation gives CASTGRVPGELFF.